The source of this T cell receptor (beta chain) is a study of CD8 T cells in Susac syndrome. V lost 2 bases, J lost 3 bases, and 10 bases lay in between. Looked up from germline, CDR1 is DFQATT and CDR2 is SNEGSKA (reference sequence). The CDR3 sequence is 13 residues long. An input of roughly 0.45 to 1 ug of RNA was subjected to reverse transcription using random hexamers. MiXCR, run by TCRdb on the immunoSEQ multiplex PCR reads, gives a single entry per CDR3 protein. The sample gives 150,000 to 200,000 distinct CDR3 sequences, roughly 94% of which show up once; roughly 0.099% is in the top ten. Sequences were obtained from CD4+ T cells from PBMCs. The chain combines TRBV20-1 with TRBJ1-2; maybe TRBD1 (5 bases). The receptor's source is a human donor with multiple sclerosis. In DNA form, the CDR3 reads TGCAGTGCTAGACAGGGCCCCGACTATGGCTACACCTTC. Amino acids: CSARQGPDYGYTF.